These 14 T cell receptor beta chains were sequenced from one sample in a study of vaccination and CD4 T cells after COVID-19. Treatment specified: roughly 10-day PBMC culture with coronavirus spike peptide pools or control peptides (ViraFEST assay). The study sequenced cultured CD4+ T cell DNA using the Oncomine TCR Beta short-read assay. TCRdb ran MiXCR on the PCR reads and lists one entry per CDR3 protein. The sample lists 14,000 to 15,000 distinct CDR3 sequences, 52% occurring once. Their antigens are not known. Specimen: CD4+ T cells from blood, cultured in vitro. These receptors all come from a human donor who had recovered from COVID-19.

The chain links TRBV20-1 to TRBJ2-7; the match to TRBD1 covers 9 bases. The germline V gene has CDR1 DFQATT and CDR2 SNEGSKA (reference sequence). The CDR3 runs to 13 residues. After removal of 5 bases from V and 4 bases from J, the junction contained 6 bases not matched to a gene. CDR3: CSASDRGGYEQYF. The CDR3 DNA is TGCAGTGCTTCCGACAGGGGGGGTTACGAGCAGTACTTC.

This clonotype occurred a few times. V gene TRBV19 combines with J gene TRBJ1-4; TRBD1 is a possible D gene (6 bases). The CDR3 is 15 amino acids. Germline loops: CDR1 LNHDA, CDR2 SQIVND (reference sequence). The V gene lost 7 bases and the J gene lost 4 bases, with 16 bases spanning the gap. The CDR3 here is CASTFGAGVNEKLFF. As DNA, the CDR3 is TGTGCCAGTACCTTTGGGGCAGGGGTTAATGAAAAACTGTTTTTT.

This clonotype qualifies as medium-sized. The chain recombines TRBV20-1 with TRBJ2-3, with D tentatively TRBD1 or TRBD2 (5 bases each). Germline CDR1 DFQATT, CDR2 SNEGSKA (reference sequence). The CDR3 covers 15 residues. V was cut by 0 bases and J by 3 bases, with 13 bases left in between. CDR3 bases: TGCAGTGCTAGAGATAGGACGGGGCAGACAGATACGCAGTATTTT. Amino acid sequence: CSARDRTGQTDTQYF.

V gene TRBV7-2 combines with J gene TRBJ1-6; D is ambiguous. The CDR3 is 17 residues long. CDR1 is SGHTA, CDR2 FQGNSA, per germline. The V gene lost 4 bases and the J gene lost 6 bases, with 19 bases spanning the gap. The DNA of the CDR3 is TGTGCCAGCAGCTCCAGTGATACAGTAACTTTTAATTCACCCCTCCACTTT. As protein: CASSSSDTVTFNSPLHF. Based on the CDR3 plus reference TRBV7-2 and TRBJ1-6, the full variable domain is GAGVSQSPSNKVTEKGKDVELRCDPISGHTALYWYRQSLGQGLEFLIYFQGNSAPDKSGLPSDRFSAERTGGSVSTLTIQRTQQEDSAVYLCASSSSDTVTFNSPLHFGNGTRLTVT.

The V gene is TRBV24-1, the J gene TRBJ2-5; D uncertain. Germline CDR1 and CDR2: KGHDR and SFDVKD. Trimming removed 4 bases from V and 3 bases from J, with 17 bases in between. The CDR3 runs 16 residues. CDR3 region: CATSDPHRTYEETQYF. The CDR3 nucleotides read TGTGCCACCAGTGACCCCCACCGGACGTATGAAGAGACCCAGTACTTC.

The CDR3 here is CASSVDQGAYNEQFF. DNA for the CDR3: TGTGCCAGCAGCGTAGACCAGGGGGCATACAATGAGCAGTTCTTC. J is TRBJ2-1 and V is TRBV9, with 8 bases fitting TRBD1. The V gene end was trimmed by 0 bases and the J gene end by 4 bases; junction bases not matched to a gene: 3. This CDR3 is built from 15 residues. Germline CDR1 reads SGDLS; CDR2 reads YYNGEE.

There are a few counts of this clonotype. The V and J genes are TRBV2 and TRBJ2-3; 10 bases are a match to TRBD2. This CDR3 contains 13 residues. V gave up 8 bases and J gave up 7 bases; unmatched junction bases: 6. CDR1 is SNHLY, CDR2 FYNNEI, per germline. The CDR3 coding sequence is TGTGCCAGCGACCTAGCGGGAGAGCATACGCAGTATTTT. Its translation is CASDLAGEHTQYF.

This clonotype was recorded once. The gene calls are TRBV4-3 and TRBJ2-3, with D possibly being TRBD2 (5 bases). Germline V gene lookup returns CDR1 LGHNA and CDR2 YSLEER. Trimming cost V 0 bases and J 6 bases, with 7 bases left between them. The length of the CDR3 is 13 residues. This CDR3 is CASSQEAADTQYF. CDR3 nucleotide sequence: TGCGCCAGCAGCCAAGAAGCGGCCGATACGCAGTATTTT.

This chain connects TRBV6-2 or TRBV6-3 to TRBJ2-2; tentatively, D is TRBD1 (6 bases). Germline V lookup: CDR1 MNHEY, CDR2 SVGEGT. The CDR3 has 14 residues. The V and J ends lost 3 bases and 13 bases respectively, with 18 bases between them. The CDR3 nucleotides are TGTGCCAGCAGTTATGACAGGTCCTCGGGATGGCTGTTTTTT. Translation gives CASSYDRSSGWLFF.

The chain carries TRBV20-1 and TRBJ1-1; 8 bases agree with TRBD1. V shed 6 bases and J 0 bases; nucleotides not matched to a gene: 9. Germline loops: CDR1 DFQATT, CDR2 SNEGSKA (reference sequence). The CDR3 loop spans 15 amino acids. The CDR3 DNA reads TGCAGTGCGTCTCAGGGGGCGAGTGTGAACACTGAAGCTTTCTTT. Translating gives CSASQGASVNTEAFF.

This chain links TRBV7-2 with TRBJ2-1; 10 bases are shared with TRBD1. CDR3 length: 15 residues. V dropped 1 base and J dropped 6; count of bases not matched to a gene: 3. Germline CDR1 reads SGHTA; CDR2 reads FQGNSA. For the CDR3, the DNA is TGTGCCAGCAGCTTAGTTGGGACAGGGGTCAATGAGCAGTTCTTC. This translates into CASSLVGTGVNEQFF.

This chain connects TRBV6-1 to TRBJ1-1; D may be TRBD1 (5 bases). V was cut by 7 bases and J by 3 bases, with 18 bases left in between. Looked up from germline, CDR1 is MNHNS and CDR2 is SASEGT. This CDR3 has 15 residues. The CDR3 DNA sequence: TGTGCCAGCAATGGGAGGGGCGCGGGAGACACTGAAGCTTTCTTT. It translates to CASNGRGAGDTEAFF.

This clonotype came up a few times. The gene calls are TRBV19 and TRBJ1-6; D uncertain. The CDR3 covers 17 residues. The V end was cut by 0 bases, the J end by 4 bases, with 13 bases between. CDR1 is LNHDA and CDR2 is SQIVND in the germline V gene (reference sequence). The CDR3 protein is CASSIEGAGPYNSPLHF. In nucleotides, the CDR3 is TGTGCCAGTAGTATAGAGGGCGCAGGTCCTTATAATTCACCCCTCCACTTT.

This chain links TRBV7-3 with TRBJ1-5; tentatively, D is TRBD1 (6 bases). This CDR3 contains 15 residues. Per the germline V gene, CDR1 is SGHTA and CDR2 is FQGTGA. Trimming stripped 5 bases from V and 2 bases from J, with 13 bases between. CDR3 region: CASSVEGEGNQPQHF. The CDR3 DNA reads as TGTGCCAGCAGCGTGGAGGGGGAGGGCAATCAGCCCCAGCATTTT.